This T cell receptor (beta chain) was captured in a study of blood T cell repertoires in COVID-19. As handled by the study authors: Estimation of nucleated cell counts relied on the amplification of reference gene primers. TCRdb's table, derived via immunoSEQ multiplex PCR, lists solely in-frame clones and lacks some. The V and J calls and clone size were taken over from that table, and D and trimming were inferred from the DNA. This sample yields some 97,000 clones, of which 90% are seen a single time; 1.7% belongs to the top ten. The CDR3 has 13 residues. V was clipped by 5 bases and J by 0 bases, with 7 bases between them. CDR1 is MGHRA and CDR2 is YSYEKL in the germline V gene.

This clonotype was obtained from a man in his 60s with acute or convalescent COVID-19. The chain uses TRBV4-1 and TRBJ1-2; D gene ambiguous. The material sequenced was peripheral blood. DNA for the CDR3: TGCGCCAGCAGCGAGCCCGCTAACTATGGCTACACCTTC. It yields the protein CASSEPANYGYTF.